Described below is a single T cell receptor (beta chain) sequence and its context. Its matching antigen is unknown. This CDR3 is 12 amino acids long. CDR1 MNHEY and CDR2 SVGEGT come from the germline V gene. V lost 8 bases, J lost 4 bases, and 10 bases lay in between. Sample barcodes and UMIs were carried by the TCR alpha and TCR beta cDNA libraries that 5'RACE generated with constant-segment primers. Via MiXCR, TCRdb re-called the 5' RACE reads, giving one row per CDR3 protein. The sample lists roughly 250,000 distinct CDR3 sequences, about 17% occurring once. This record comes from a study of T-cell memory formation after mild COVID-19. In the study overall: TCR clusters mostly belonged to single donors.

Study results and caveats: Pre-infection memory already had some responding clones, implying cross-reactive memory joined. Clones contracting across day 15 to 85 had a balanced CD4/CD8 profile; later expanding clones leaned CD4+.

The sample comprised PBMCs or a T cell subset sorted from them (not recorded which). V and J are TRBV6-2 or TRBV6-3 and TRBJ2-3; D possibly matches TRBD1 or TRBD2 (5 bases each). The clonotype comes from a man between 18 and 35 years old who had mild COVID-19 (a few samples of this study predate the infection). Cell type and time point are not known. DNA for the CDR3: TGTGCCAGCTCGGGGCCCGCAGATACGCAGTATTTT. Translating it yields CASSGPADTQYF.